Each of the 14 T cell receptor beta chains below was sequenced from the same sample in a study of shared clonotypes between healthy human individuals. Sequencing was performed with immunoSEQ multiplex PCR; in TCRdb, only in-frame clones are kept and a portion is missing. Among around 320,000 clones listed, about nine tenths were seen once. Sequencing input: memory CD8+ T cells sorted from blood. The subset here: CD45RO+ cells pooled with CCR7-negative TemRA cells. The source of these receptors is a young man in good health.

This chain's CDR3 is CSVEVSPDTQYF. CDR3 nucleotides: TGCAGCGTTGAAGTCAGTCCAGATACGCAGTATTTT. This chain joins TRBV29-1 and TRBJ2-3; D unresolved. From germline, CDR1 is SQVTM and CDR2 ANQGSEA. CDR3 size: 12 residues. V was pared by 1 base and J by 4 bases, with 6 bases between.

This chain joins TRBV2 and TRBJ2-7; 10 bases map to TRBD2. Germline V gene data show CDR1 as SNHLY and CDR2 as FYNNEI. The CDR3 is 15 residues long. V shed 5 bases and J 2 bases; nucleotides not matched to a gene: 6. CDR3 amino acids: CASSRSGGAAYEQYF. In DNA form, the CDR3 reads TGTGCCAGCAGTAGAAGCGGGGGGGCCGCCTACGAGCAGTACTTC.

The CDR3: CASSLFGGLTDTQYF. CDR3 DNA: TGTGCCAGCAGCTTGTTTGGGGGGCTAACAGATACGCAGTATTTT. J is TRBJ2-3 and V is TRBV7-2; the D gene could be TRBD1 or TRBD2 (6 bases each). V was trimmed by 3 bases and J by 3 bases, leaving 13 bases between them. Germline CDR1 SGHTA, CDR2 FQGNSA. The CDR3 spans 15 residues.

This clone appeared once. V is TRBV7-9 and J is TRBJ2-5; D is unclear. This CDR3 has 13 residues. The V gene lost 3 bases and the J gene lost 2 bases, with 7 bases spanning the gap. Germline CDR1 is SEHNR and CDR2 is FQNEAQ (reference sequence). The CDR3 protein is CASSFNFQETQYF. In DNA form, the CDR3 reads TGTGCCAGCAGCTTTAACTTTCAAGAGACCCAGTACTTC.

The chain employs TRBV28 and TRBJ1-5; D is possibly TRBD1 (6 bases). In germline, CDR1 is MDHEN, CDR2 SYDVKM. Trimming shortened V by 3 bases and J by 0 bases, and 9 bases separated the two germline ends. The CDR3 runs 15 residues. CDR3 bases: TGTGCCAGCAGTTTGGACAGCTATAGCAATCAGCCCCAGCATTTT. This sequence encodes CASSLDSYSNQPQHF.

The chain employs TRBV29-1 and TRBJ2-7; 9 nucleotides align to TRBD1. The germline gives CDR1 SQVTM, CDR2 ANQGSEA. The CDR3 runs to 14 residues. The V gene end was trimmed by 3 bases and the J gene end by 7 bases; junction bases not matched to a gene: 10. The CDR3 DNA reads as TGCAGCGTTGACCCGGGGACAGGGTCGTATGAGCAGTACTTC. Translating it yields CSVDPGTGSYEQYF.

V usage is TRBV10-1 and J usage is TRBJ1-5; tentatively, D is TRBD1 (6 bases). Germline V CDR1 and CDR2: WNHNN, SYGVQD (reference sequence). CDR3 length: 16 amino acids. The V and J ends lost 0 bases and 3 bases respectively, with 12 bases between them. Written as DNA, the CDR3 is TGCGCCAGCAGTGAGTCCCTAACAGGGCACAATCAGCCCCAGCATTTT. Encoded protein: CASSESLTGHNQPQHF.

This clone was observed a single time. The chain is built from TRBV28 and TRBJ1-5, with D unclear. The length of the CDR3 is 16 residues. CDR1 and CDR2 (germline): MDHEN, SYDVKM. The V gene lost 3 bases and the J gene lost 9 bases, with 21 bases spanning the gap. CDR3: CASSFSTTFVIRPQHF. The CDR3 region has the DNA TGTGCCAGCAGTTTCTCCACCACCTTCGTGATTCGGCCCCAGCATTTT.

This clone ranks as large. CDR3 in amino acids: CASSLEGTGKSPLHF. The DNA of the CDR3 is TGTGCCAGCAGCTTGGAGGGGACAGGGAAATCACCCCTCCACTTT. This sequence joins TRBV5-5 and TRBJ1-6, with 9 positions matching TRBD1. Per germline, CDR1 SGHKS and CDR2 YYEKEE (reference sequence). The ends lost 0 bases at V and 10 bases at J; junction bases unmatched: 5. The CDR3 consists of 15 residues.

The chain recombines TRBV7-2 with TRBJ2-7; 10 bases line up with TRBD2. The V segment lost 5 bases and the J segment 3 bases; nucleotides outside the gene matches: 4. The CDR3 spans 14 residues. Germline values: CDR1 SGHTA, CDR2 FQGNSA. The CDR3 is CASSIGTSVYEQYF. The CDR3 bases are TGTGCCAGCAGCATCGGGACTAGCGTCTACGAGCAGTACTTC.

The chain is built from TRBV6-1 and TRBJ1-5; tentatively, D is TRBD1 (5 bases). The CDR3 covers 15 residues. Germline V gene lookup returns CDR1 MNHNS and CDR2 SASEGT. V was clipped by 4 bases and J by 6 bases, with 16 bases between them. DNA of the CDR3: TGTGCCAGCAGTGTCGCCAGGGATCGAGGTCAGCCCCAGCATTTT. It codes for CASSVARDRGQPQHF.

The chain combines TRBV27 with TRBJ2-2, with TRBD1 as a possible D gene (6 bases). The CDR3 contains 16 residues. CDR1 and CDR2 from the germline V gene are MNHEY and SMNVEV (reference sequence). With 5 bases removed from V and 6 bases from J, the gap between germline ends came to 19 bases. The CDR3 is CASSPTAGAGAGELFF. For the CDR3, the DNA is TGTGCCAGCAGTCCTACGGCAGGGGCAGGGGCCGGGGAGCTGTTTTTT.

This chain uses TRBV25-1 with TRBJ2-5; 12 bases match TRBD2. This CDR3 is 16 amino acids long. J gave up 5 bases and V 5 bases, and 9 bases lay outside the gene matches. The germline gives CDR1 MGHDK, CDR2 SYGVNS. CDR3 sequence (DNA): TGTGCCAGCAGTCCCACGAGACTAGCGGGAGTGGAGACCCAGTACTTC. The encoded protein is CASSPTRLAGVETQYF. Full variable domain (missing parts from reference TRBV25-1 and TRBJ2-5): EADIYQTPRYLVIGTGKKITLECSQTMGHDKMYWYQQDPGMELHLIHYSYGVNSTEKGDLSSESTVSRIRTEHFPLTLESARPSHTSQYLCASSPTRLAGVETQYFGPGTRLLVL.

The chain is built from TRBV6-6 and TRBJ2-1; TRBD2 aligns across 7 bases. Trimming removed 7 bases from V and 7 bases from J; junction bases left unmatched: 7. The CDR3 contains 13 residues. Per the germline V gene, CDR1 is MNHNY and CDR2 is SVGAGI (reference sequence). DNA of the CDR3: TGTGCCAGCAAGAGGGAGGGTGGGAATGAGCAGTTCTTC. Translated, it gives CASKREGGNEQFF.